This paragraph reports one T cell receptor beta chain. Antigen: not known. Some clones are missing from TCRdb's copy, which holds only in-frame ones; the method was immunoSEQ multiplex PCR. The repertoire holds roughly 65,000 clones, with approximately 90% as singletons. Trimming shortened V by 3 bases and J by 3 bases, and 11 bases separated the two germline ends. CDR1 is SNHLY, CDR2 FYNNEI, per germline. The CDR3 totals 14 residues. The sample comes from a study of cytomegalovirus exposure and HLA in healthy donors. Study observations and caveats: Researchers catalogued approximately 160 TCR beta chains as cytomegalovirus-associated. In the 120 validation repertoires, approximately 94% of cluster scores exceeded 0, per a later analysis.

The origin of this receptor is a man aged 18 to 29 in good health and CMV-seronegative. Material for sequencing was PBMCs. This chain uses TRBV2 with TRBJ2-5; D is perhaps TRBD1 (5 bases). CDR3 sequence: CASSDQGSKETQYF. As DNA, the CDR3 is TGTGCCAGCAGTGATCAGGGATCAAAAGAGACCCAGTACTTC.